This TCR beta chain was captured in a study of T cells in Graves' hyperthyroidism and ophthalmopathy. Study results and limitations: Ophthalmopathy prediction by the model preceded onset by a median approximately six months. Most thyroid clonotypes with frequency above 0.001 were detected in blood.

Lactation, pregnancy, other autoimmune disease or uncontrolled infection led to exclusion of patients. Clinical symptoms, serum thyroxine, TRAb, thyroid ultrasound and orbital computed tomography informed diagnoses. Concerning this clonotype itself: Its matching antigen is unknown.

RNA transcripts yielded amplified TCR beta CDR3 regions. HTBI primers were employed in a first-round RT-PCR of the TCR CDR3. TCRdb re-analysed the multiplex PCR reads in MiXCR, keeping a single row per CDR3 protein. The data contain 700,000 or so distinct CDR3 sequences, roughly 15% of them singletons. Source material: blood. The receptor comes from a man between 18 and 35 years old with Graves' hyperthyroidism.

DNA for the CDR3: TGTGCCAGCAGAATAAGGGGGCTGGGCACCGGGGAGCTGTTTTTT. Translating gives CASRIRGLGTGELFF. V usage is TRBV5-5 and J usage is TRBJ2-2, with 7 bases lining up with TRBD1. This CDR3 has 15 amino acids. Germline V gene data show CDR1 as SGHKS and CDR2 as YYEKEE (reference sequence). Trimming cost V 5 bases and J 4 bases; bases outside gene matches: 8. Variable domain in full (rest from reference TRBV5-5 and TRBJ2-2): DAGVTQSPTHLIKTRGQQVTLRCSPISGHKSVSWYQQVLGQGPQFIFQYYEKEERGRGNFPDRFSARQFPNYSSELNVNALLLGDSALYLCASRIRGLGTGELFFGEGSRLTVL.